The 20 T cell receptor beta chains below all came from one sample that was sequenced in a study of blood T cells in healthy people across ages. A sample-barcoded 5' primer and a J-beta primer mix were used in a second PCR of about 7 to 12 cycles. TCRdb fed the 5' RACE reads into MiXCR, producing one record per CDR3 protein. Of hundreds of thousands of distinct CDR3 sequences detected, about 27% appear once; the ten largest clones hold approximately 4%. The same data also went into a second study, on T cells of mothers and their children.

Sequenced material: blood. These receptor sequences come from a boy aged 2 to 9 in good health.

A word on this clonotype: One end of the junction is discordant with germline, which a read error may explain. J is TRBJ2-3 and V is TRBV12-3 or TRBV12-4; 9 positions match TRBD2. This CDR3 comprises 16 residues. The CDR3 nucleotides read TGTGCCAGCAGTCCCTATAGCGGGGGAAAGGCAGATGCGCAGTATTTT. Translated: CASSPYSGGKADAQYF.

This clonotype was counted a few times. An end of the junction does not agree with germline; a read error may underlie this. CDR3 sequence: CASSLVRTWLAGELFF. CDR3 coding DNA: TGTGCCAGCAGTTTAGTCCGGACTTGGCTGGCCGGGGAGCTGTTTTTT. The rearrangement links TRBV7-9 to TRBJ2-2; D might be TRBD2 (5 bases). The CDR3 is 16 amino acids. Germline CDR1 reads SEHNR; CDR2 reads FQNEAQ (reference sequence). The full variable domain, with the rest looked up from reference TRBV7-9 and TRBJ2-2, is DTGVSQNPRHKITKRGQNVTFRCDPISEHNRLYWYRQTLGQGPEFLTYFQNEAQLEKSRLLSDRFSAERPKGSFSTLEIQRTEQGDSAMYLCASSLVRTWLAGELFFGEGSRLTVL.

Only a few counts were recorded for this clonotype. V and J are TRBV3-1 and TRBJ2-7, with TRBD2 matching 10 bases. The J segment lost 1 base and the V segment lost 2 bases, leaving 5 bases of the junction unmatched. Germline CDR1 reads LGHDT; CDR2 reads YNNKEL (reference sequence). The CDR3 has 16 residues. The CDR3 DNA sequence: TGTGCCAGCAGCCAATTGGAGCGGGGGGGATCCTACGAGCAGTACTTC. Translation: CASSQLERGGSYEQYF.

This clonotype occurred many times. The V and J genes are TRBV7-6 and TRBJ2-7; 9 bases fit TRBD1. Unmatched junction bases numbered 10, after V lost 6 bases and J lost 7 bases. Germline assignment: CDR1 SGHVS and CDR2 FNYEAQ. CDR3 size: 14 residues. CDR3 in amino acids: CASSQEGQGREQYF. The CDR3 DNA reads TGTGCCAGCAGTCAAGAAGGACAGGGGAGGGAGCAGTACTTC.

The rearrangement links TRBV6-1 to TRBJ1-1; TRBD1 agrees at 7 bases. The CDR3 loop spans 15 amino acids. The germline V gene encodes CDR1 MNHNS and CDR2 SASEGT. V lost 8 bases to trimming and J lost 0 bases; unmatched junction nucleotides: 9. The CDR3 bases are TGTGCCAGCGACCGACAGGGATCTATGAACACTGAAGCTTTCTTT. Its protein product is CASDRQGSMNTEAFF.

This clonotype has more than one count but fewer than ten. The J gene is TRBJ1-6, the V gene TRBV20-1; 10 nucleotides agree with TRBD1. Germline V gives CDR1 DFQATT, CDR2 SNEGSKA (reference sequence). This CDR3 region has 15 residues. After removal of 0 bases from V and 14 bases from J, the junction contained 10 bases not matched to a gene. For the CDR3, the DNA is TGCAGTGCTAGAGATCAGGACAGGGGGAGTCGATCCCTCCACTTT. Protein: CSARDQDRGSRSLHF.

This clonotype was seen more than once but under ten times. J is TRBJ2-3 and V is TRBV30; possibly TRBD1 or TRBD2 for D (5 bases each). Germline CDR1 reads GTSNPN; CDR2 reads SVGIG (reference sequence). Trimming stripped 5 bases from V and 10 bases from J, with 16 bases between. CDR3 length: 12 residues. DNA for the CDR3: TGTGCCTGGCGGGACCAGTCCCCGTCGCAGTATTTT. It is translated as CAWRDQSPSQYF.

V usage is TRBV5-5 and J usage is TRBJ2-3; no clear D. The V gene lost 2 bases and the J gene lost 3 bases, with 13 bases spanning the gap. Germline lookup yields CDR1 SGHKS and CDR2 YYEKEE (reference sequence). The CDR3 consists of 15 residues. CDR3 loop: CASSLVVGLTDTQYF. Written as DNA, the CDR3 is TGTGCCAGCAGCTTAGTTGTGGGTTTGACAGATACGCAGTATTTT.

Only a few counts were recorded for this clonotype. The chain links TRBV7-9 to TRBJ1-1; D not certain. Trimming cost V 5 bases and J 1 base, with 11 bases left between them. There are 14 residues in the CDR3. Germline V lookup: CDR1 SEHNR, CDR2 FQNEAQ (reference sequence). CDR3 region: CASSLGLGNTEAFF. CDR3 DNA: TGTGCCAGCAGCCTGGGGTTAGGGAACACTGAAGCTTTCTTT.

This clonotype was recorded a few times. This sequence joins TRBV3-1 and TRBJ2-1; 8 bases are a match to TRBD1. The J call may be wrong; the DNA end is better matched by TRBJ2-5. The CDR3 sequence is 15 residues long. CDR1 is LGHDT, CDR2 YNNKEL, per germline (reference sequence). CDR3 sequence reads: CASSPQRTGLGTQYF. CDR3 in DNA: TGTGCCAGCAGCCCTCAACGGACAGGGCTAGGGACCCAGTACTTC.

CDR3 coding DNA: TGTGCCATCACCGCCGGTCAGGCCTACGAGCAGTACTTC. It specifies CAITAGQAYEQYF. This chain links TRBV10-3 with TRBJ2-7, with unresolved D. CDR3 length equals 13 residues. Trimming pared 7 bases from V and 2 bases from J, leaving 12 bases between. CDR1 and CDR2 (germline): ENHRY, SYGVKD.

The gene calls are TRBV12-3 or TRBV12-4 and TRBJ2-3; 12 nucleotides align to TRBD1. The trim removed 6 bases at V and 3 bases at J, leaving 4 bases unmatched. The CDR3 consists of 15 residues. The CDR3 nucleotides are TGTGCCAGCAGCCGGGGACAGGGGGCTACAGATACGCAGTATTTT. Its protein is CASSRGQGATDTQYF.

J is TRBJ1-2 and V is TRBV14; 7 bases agree with TRBD1. This CDR3 has 14 residues. In germline, CDR1 is SGHDN, CDR2 FVKESK. With 4 bases clipped from V and 8 bases from J, the junction kept 10 bases outside the gene matches. The CDR3 is CASSPGQVRRGYTF. Written as DNA, the CDR3 is TGTGCCAGCAGCCCTGGACAGGTTCGGCGGGGCTACACCTTC.

In this sample, this clonotype turned up a few times. V usage is TRBV18 and J usage is TRBJ2-5, with D hard to call. Germline V lookup: CDR1 KGHSH, CDR2 LQKENI. CDR3 length: 12 residues. V shed 2 bases and J shed 4 bases, with 5 bases lying between them. The CDR3 DNA follows: TGTGCCAGCTCACCAAAGGCAGAGACCCAGTACTTC. Translating it yields CASSPKAETQYF.

The rearrangement links TRBV20-1 to TRBJ2-3; D unclear. This CDR3 comprises 14 residues. Germline lookup yields CDR1 DFQATT and CDR2 SNEGSKA (reference sequence). Trimming removed 5 bases at V and 0 bases at J, with 12 bases between. In DNA form, the CDR3 reads TGCAGTGCTGGGGTACAGACTAGCACAGATACGCAGTATTTT. It translates to CSAGVQTSTDTQYF.

The V call is TRBV10-3, the J call TRBJ2-1; D is ambiguous. Trimming took off 7 bases at V and 0 bases at J, with 10 bases between the two ends. This CDR3 region has 14 residues. Germline V lookup: CDR1 ENHRY, CDR2 SYGVKD. The CDR3 is CAIMVAVSYNEQFF. The CDR3 nucleotides read TGTGCCATCATGGTGGCCGTCTCCTACAATGAGCAGTTCTTC.

This clonotype was seen many times. This chain uses TRBV7-8 with TRBJ1-6; 9 positions agree with TRBD1. Germline V lookup: CDR1 SGHVS, CDR2 FQNEAQ. Trimming removed 5 bases from V and 7 bases from J; junction bases left unmatched: 6. This CDR3 has 15 amino acids. The DNA of the CDR3 is TGTGCCAGCAGCCCACAGGGGGCAGGGAATTCACCCCTCCACTTT. Protein: CASSPQGAGNSPLHF.

This clonotype has only a few counts. The chain carries TRBV12-3 or TRBV12-4 and TRBJ1-2, with D unresolved. The ends were cut back, 3 bases at V and 7 bases at J, with 9 bases in the middle. The CDR3 covers 12 residues. CDR3 in DNA: TGTGCCAGCAGTTTGGAGCGGGGTGGCTACACCTTC. This sequence encodes CASSLERGGYTF.

This clonotype was seen a handful of times. This chain joins TRBV25-1 and TRBJ2-5; 7 bases match TRBD1. The CDR3 contains 12 residues. Trimming at V came to 4 bases and at J to 11 bases, leaving 7 bases not matched to a gene. The germline V gene encodes CDR1 MGHDK and CDR2 SYGVNS. The DNA of the CDR3 is TGTGCCAGCAGTGTGACCGAGGGACAGCAGTACTTC. Encoded protein: CASSVTEGQQYF.

The chain uses TRBV7-8 and TRBJ2-1; 13 bases agree with TRBD2. Losses at the gene ends were 0 bases for V and 5 bases for J; bases not matched to a gene: 1. This CDR3 is 16 amino acids long. Germline V gene lookup returns CDR1 SGHVS and CDR2 FQNEAQ. Here the CDR3 reads CASSLAGTSGDNEQFF. CDR3 nucleotide sequence: TGTGCCAGCAGCTTAGCGGGGACTAGCGGGGACAATGAGCAGTTCTTC.